The 19 T cell receptor beta chains in this list originate from one sample, sequenced in a study of early T cells in non-severe SARS-CoV-2 infection. TCRdb recomputed calls from the 5' RACE reads with MiXCR, one row per CDR3 protein. The top ten hold 4.5% to 7% of the sample, which has about 82,000 distinct CDR3 sequences, about 12% seen once. The material sequenced was whole blood. These receptor sequences come from an adult who was a healthcare worker with PCR-confirmed SARS-CoV-2 infection or an uninfected control (not recorded which).

This clonotype appeared a few times. The chain couples TRBV3-1 to TRBJ1-3; D ambiguous. The germline V gene has CDR1 LGHDT and CDR2 YNNKEL (reference sequence). Deletions cut 0 bases from V and 1 base from J, with 7 bases between. This CDR3 contains 15 residues. CDR3 nucleotide sequence: TGTGCCAGCAGCCAAGATGAAGGTTCTGGAAACACCATATATTTT. Amino acids: CASSQDEGSGNTIYF.

The chain is built from TRBV6-5 and TRBJ2-7; a possible D gene is TRBD1 (5 bases). Trimming took off 4 bases at V and 0 bases at J, with 10 bases between the two ends. The CDR3 has 14 residues. Germline CDR1 is MNHEY and CDR2 is SVGAGI. CDR3 protein: CASSFSGNSYEQYF. The CDR3 bases are TGTGCCAGCAGTTTCTCAGGGAACTCCTACGAGCAGTACTTC.

V is TRBV29-1 and J is TRBJ2-3; D is unresolved. The V gene lost 4 bases and the J gene lost 3 bases, with 14 bases spanning the gap. This CDR3 contains 14 residues. Germline assignment: CDR1 SQVTM and CDR2 ANQGSEA. CDR3 region: CSVGHLGATDTQYF. The CDR3 DNA follows: TGCAGCGTTGGTCACCTAGGAGCAACAGATACGCAGTATTTT.

The chain links TRBV25-1 to TRBJ2-5; 8 bases line up with TRBD1. CDR3 size: 15 residues. The germline V gene has CDR1 MGHDK and CDR2 SYGVNS. V trimming: 4 bases; J trimming: 6 bases; junction bases outside the gene matches: 10. The CDR3 sequence: CASSAPGQGGKTQYF. The CDR3 DNA is TGTGCCAGCAGTGCCCCCGGACAGGGTGGGAAGACCCAGTACTTC.

The chain couples TRBV3-1 to TRBJ2-7, with 9 bases fitting TRBD2. The germline V gene has CDR1 LGHDT and CDR2 YNNKEL (reference sequence). The trim removed 0 bases at V and 2 bases at J, leaving 2 bases unmatched. The CDR3 sequence is 15 residues long. CDR3 in DNA: TGTGCCAGCAGCCAAGAGGTAGCGGGGGCCTACGAGCAGTACTTC. It specifies CASSQEVAGAYEQYF.

This clonotype was counted between two and nine times. V usage is TRBV12-5 and J usage is TRBJ1-1; D call uncertain. The V and J ends lost 0 bases and 7 bases respectively, with 9 bases between them. The CDR3 is 13 residues long. Germline loops: CDR1 LGHNT, CDR2 FRNRAP. The CDR3 spells CASGLVGLNEAFF. The CDR3 region has the DNA TGTGCTAGTGGTTTGGTTGGCCTAAATGAAGCTTTCTTT. The complete variable domain, with remaining parts taken from reference TRBV12-5 and TRBJ1-1, reads DARVTQTPRHKVTEMGQEVTMRCQPILGHNTVFWYRQTMMQGLELLAYFRNRAPLDDSGMPKDRFSAEMPDATLATLKIQPSEPRDSAVYFCASGLVGLNEAFFGQGTRLTVV.

The J gene is TRBJ2-1, the V gene TRBV5-8, with D maybe TRBD2 (5 bases). CDR3 size: 14 residues. CDR1 SGHTS and CDR2 YDEGEE come from the germline V gene. The V gene lost 6 bases and the J gene lost 3 bases, with 13 bases spanning the gap. CDR3 in amino acids: CASTHEGLYNEQFF. The CDR3 nucleotides read TGTGCCAGCACCCATGAGGGTCTCTACAATGAGCAGTTCTTC.

This clonotype was detected many times. The V gene is TRBV9, the J gene TRBJ2-5; 7 bases match TRBD1. V gave up 4 bases and J gave up 5 bases; unmatched junction bases: 8. CDR1 and CDR2 (germline): SGDLS, YYNGEE. The CDR3 extends over 14 amino acids. CDR3 sequence: CASSPDRKKETQYF. CDR3 bases: TGTGCCAGCAGCCCGGACAGGAAGAAGGAGACCCAGTACTTC. The variable domain in full, completed from reference TRBV9 and TRBJ2-5, reads DSGVTQTPKHLITATGQRVTLRCSPRSGDLSVYWYQQSLDQGLQFLIQYYNGEERAKGNILERFSAQQFPDLHSELNLSSLELGDSALYFCASSPDRKKETQYFGPGTRLLVL.

In this sample, this clonotype turned up many times. V and J are TRBV29-1 and TRBJ1-1; D not resolved. The V and J ends lost 5 bases and 6 bases respectively, with 16 bases between them. The germline gives CDR1 SQVTM, CDR2 ANQGSEA. The CDR3 covers 13 residues. In DNA form, the CDR3 reads TGCAGCGTTAACCTGAGGGAGGGATCTGAAGCTTTCTTT. Amino acids: CSVNLREGSEAFF.

This clonotype has a count of ten or more. The genes are TRBV7-6 and TRBJ2-3; D might be TRBD2 (6 bases). The CDR3 has 16 amino acids. The V gene lost 5 bases and the J gene lost 5 bases, with 20 bases spanning the gap. Germline V gene lookup returns CDR1 SGHVS and CDR2 FNYEAQ. CDR3 DNA: TGTGCCAGCAGCCCAGCCCGGGCGGGGTCCGGAGATACGCAGTATTTT. Translation: CASSPARAGSGDTQYF.

There are a few counts of this clonotype. The V gene is TRBV2, the J gene TRBJ1-2; 9 positions match TRBD1. V lost 9 bases to trimming and J lost 1 base; unmatched junction nucleotides: 6. The CDR3 loop spans 14 amino acids. Per germline, CDR1 SNHLY and CDR2 FYNNEI. The DNA of the CDR3 is TGTGCCAGTACACAGGGGGCCAATAACTATGGCTACACCTTC. Translating it yields CASTQGANNYGYTF.

In this sample, this clonotype turned up many times. The J gene is TRBJ2-7, the V gene TRBV10-3; maybe TRBD2 (6 bases). V was clipped by 2 bases and J by 3 bases, with 8 bases between them. There are 13 residues in the CDR3. Germline V gives CDR1 ENHRY, CDR2 SYGVKD. The CDR3 DNA sequence: TGTGCCATCAGTGAGCGGGGGATCTACGAGCAGTACTTC. Protein: CAISERGIYEQYF.

This clonotype was seen a few times. The chain uses TRBV27 and TRBJ2-3; 8 bases are shared with TRBD1. After removal of 4 bases from V and 5 bases from J, the junction contained 11 bases not matched to a gene. Germline V gene lookup returns CDR1 MNHEY and CDR2 SMNVEV (reference sequence). The CDR3 consists of 16 residues. Written as DNA, the CDR3 is TGTGCCAGCAGTTCACTCGGGACAGGCCAACAAGATACGCAGTATTTT. This translates into CASSSLGTGQQDTQYF.

This chain connects TRBV5-1 to TRBJ2-1, with 7 nucleotides matching TRBD2. The CDR3 covers 15 residues. The V and J ends lost 0 bases and 4 bases, in that order; junction bases with no gene match: 4. Germline V CDR1 and CDR2: SGHRS, YFSETQ. The CDR3 DNA sequence: TGCGCCAGCAGCTTGGGGCAGCGGGGTTACAATGAGCAGTTCTTC. The encoded protein is CASSLGQRGYNEQFF.

This clonotype was picked up a small number of times. CDR3 sequence (DNA): TGTGCCAGCAGCCCGACAGGGGATGAAGCTTTCTTT. Encoded protein: CASSPTGDEAFF. This sequence joins TRBV7-9 and TRBJ1-1; TRBD1 aligns across 8 bases. The V and J ends lost 5 bases and 7 bases, in that order; junction bases with no gene match: 3. Per germline, CDR1 SEHNR and CDR2 FQNEAQ (reference sequence). The CDR3 runs to 12 residues.

The rearrangement joins TRBV29-1 to TRBJ2-5, with D possibly TRBD2 on 6 matching bases. The CDR3 covers 12 residues. CDR1 and CDR2 (germline): SQVTM, ANQGSEA. Trimming cost V 4 bases and J 3 bases, with 9 bases left between them. CDR3 loop: CSVAGGEETQYF. The CDR3 DNA sequence: TGCAGCGTTGCCGGAGGGGAAGAGACCCAGTACTTC.

The rearrangement uses TRBV20-1 and TRBJ1-2, with TRBD1 as a possible D gene (6 bases). In germline, CDR1 is DFQATT, CDR2 SNEGSKA (reference sequence). CDR3 length: 15 amino acids. V shed 2 bases and J shed 4 bases, with 17 bases lying between them. The CDR3 protein is CSARPRGQSSYGYTF. Here the CDR3 DNA reads TGCAGTGCTAGACCCAGGGGCCAGAGTTCCTATGGCTACACCTTC.

The V and J genes are TRBV10-3 and TRBJ1-3; D may be TRBD1 (6 bases). Germline values: CDR1 ENHRY, CDR2 SYGVKD. The CDR3 has 12 residues. V gave up 4 bases and J gave up 6 bases, with 7 bases separating them. The DNA of the CDR3 is TGTGCCATCAGTGGACAGGAAAACACCATATATTTT. This translates into CAISGQENTIYF.

This clonotype showed up just a few times. The chain couples TRBV7-8 to TRBJ1-6; the D is unclear. Germline-derived CDR1 and CDR2 are SGHVS and FQNEAQ. CDR3 size: 14 residues. Trimming left V 2 bases short and J 8 bases short, with 10 bases between. The CDR3 sequence is CASSLQATYSPLHF. Here the CDR3 DNA reads TGTGCCAGCAGCTTACAGGCCACCTATTCACCCCTCCACTTT.